This TCR beta chain appears in the sequencing data of a study of T-cell memory formation after mild COVID-19. Broader study findings: Some clones that responded were present in memory (sampled pre-infection), which suggests cross-reactive memory joined. Clones that contracted clustered mainly in CM and EM if CD4+ and in EMRA if CD8+.

One entry per CDR3 protein, called by TCRdb with MiXCR from the 5' RACE reads. In the table there are hundreds of thousands of distinct CDR3 sequences, approximately 15% of which are singletons. Many counts were recorded for this clonotype. Antigen specificity is unknown. The length of the CDR3 is 15 residues. CDR1 DFQATT and CDR2 SNEGSKA come from the germline V gene (reference sequence). Trimming took 6 bases from V and 6 from J; bases not matched to a gene: 10. The clonotype originates from an adult woman who had mild COVID-19 (a few samples of this study predate the infection). Cell type and time point are not known. The sample taken for sequencing was PBMCs or a T cell subset sorted from them (not recorded which). The chain recombines TRBV20-1 with TRBJ2-2; 10 bases agree with TRBD2. The CDR3 sequence: CSAKAGTSAPGELFF. The CDR3 DNA sequence: TGCAGTGCGAAAGCCGGGACTAGCGCCCCCGGGGAGCTGTTTTTT.